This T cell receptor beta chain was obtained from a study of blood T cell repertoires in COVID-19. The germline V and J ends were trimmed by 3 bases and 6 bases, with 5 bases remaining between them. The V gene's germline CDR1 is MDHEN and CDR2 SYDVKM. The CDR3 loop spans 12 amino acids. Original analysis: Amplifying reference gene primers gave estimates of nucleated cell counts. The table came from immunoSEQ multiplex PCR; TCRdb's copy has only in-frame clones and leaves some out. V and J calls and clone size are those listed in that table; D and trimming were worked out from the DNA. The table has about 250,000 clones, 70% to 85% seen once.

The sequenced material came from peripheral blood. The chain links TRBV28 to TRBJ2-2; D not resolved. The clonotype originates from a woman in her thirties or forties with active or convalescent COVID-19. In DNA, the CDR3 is TGTGCCAGCAGTTTCCTCCCCGGGGAGCTGTTTTTT. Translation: CASSFLPGELFF.